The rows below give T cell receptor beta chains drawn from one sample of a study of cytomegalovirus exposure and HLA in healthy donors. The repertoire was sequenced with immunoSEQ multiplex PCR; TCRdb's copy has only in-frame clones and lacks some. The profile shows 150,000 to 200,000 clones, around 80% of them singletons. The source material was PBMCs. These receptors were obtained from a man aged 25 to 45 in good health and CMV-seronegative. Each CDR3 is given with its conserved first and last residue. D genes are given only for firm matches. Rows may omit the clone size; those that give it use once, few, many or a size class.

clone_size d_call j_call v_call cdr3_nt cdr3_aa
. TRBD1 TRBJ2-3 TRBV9 TGTGCCAGCAGCCTGTCGACCGGGACAGGCTTTCGCACAGATACGCAGTATTTT CASSLSTGTGFRTDTQYF
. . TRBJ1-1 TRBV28 TGTGCCAGCAAGTCCGGCGGGGAAGCTTTCTTT CASKSGGEAFF
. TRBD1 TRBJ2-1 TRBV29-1 TGCAGCGTTGAAAACCCAAGGGGACAGGGGAACTTCCGACACAATGAGCAGTTCTTC CSVENPRGQGNFRHNEQFF
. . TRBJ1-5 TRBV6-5 TGTGCCAGCAGCCTCGGGGGAGGGGGCAATCAGCCCCAGCATTTT CASSLGGGGNQPQHF
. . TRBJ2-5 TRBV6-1 TGTGCCAGCACGCGGACATTGGAGACCCAGTACTTC CASTRTLETQYF
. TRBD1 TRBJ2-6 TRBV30 TGTGCCTGGAGTACCCGGGACAGGCACCTCTCTGGGGCCAACGTCCTGACTTTC CAWSTRDRHLSGANVLTF
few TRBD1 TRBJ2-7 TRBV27 TGTGCCAGCAGTTTTAGGGGACAGGGGTCGTACGAGCAGTACTTC CASSFRGQGSYEQYF
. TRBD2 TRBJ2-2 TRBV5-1 TGCGCCAGCAGTTGGACTAGCGGCACCGGGGAGCTGTTTTTT CASSWTSGTGELFF
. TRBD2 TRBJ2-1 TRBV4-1 TGCGCCAGCAGCCAAGAGGGGGCTAGCGGGAGAAATGAGCAGTTCTTC CASSQEGASGRNEQFF
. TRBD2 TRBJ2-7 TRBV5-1 TGCGCCAGCAGCCCCCTAGCGGATAGCTCCTACGAGCAGTACTTC CASSPLADSSYEQYF
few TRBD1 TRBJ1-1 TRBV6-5 TGTGCCAGCAGAGGGGACAGCATGAACACTGAAGCTTTCTTT CASRGDSMNTEAFF
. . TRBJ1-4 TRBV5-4 TGTGCCAGCAGCCTCGCGGGGGCCGGGGAAAAACTGTTTTTT CASSLAGAGEKLFF
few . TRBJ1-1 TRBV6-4 TGTGCCAGCAGTGTCGGGGAGGGCGGAGAAGCTTTCTTT CASSVGEGGEAFF